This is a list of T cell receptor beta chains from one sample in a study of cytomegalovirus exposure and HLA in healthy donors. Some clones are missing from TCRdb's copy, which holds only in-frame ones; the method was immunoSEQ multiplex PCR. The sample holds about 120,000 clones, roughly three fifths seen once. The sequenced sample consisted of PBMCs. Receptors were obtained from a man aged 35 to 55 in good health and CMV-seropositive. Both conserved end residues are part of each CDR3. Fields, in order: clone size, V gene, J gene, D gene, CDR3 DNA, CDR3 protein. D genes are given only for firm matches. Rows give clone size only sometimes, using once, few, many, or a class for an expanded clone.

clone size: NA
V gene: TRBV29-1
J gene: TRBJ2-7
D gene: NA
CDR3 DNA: TGCAGCGTTGAAGTCAACCCCCCAGGTGGCGAGCAGTACTTC
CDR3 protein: CSVEVNPPGGEQYF

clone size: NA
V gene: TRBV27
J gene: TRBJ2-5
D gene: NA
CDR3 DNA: TGTGCCAGCAGTTTAATGCAGGGTTCGCAGACCCAGTACTTC
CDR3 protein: CASSLMQGSQTQYF

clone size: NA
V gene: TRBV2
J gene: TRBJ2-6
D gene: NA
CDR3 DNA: TGTGCCAGCAGCCCGGGACTTACTAGCTCTGGGGCCAACGTCCTGACTTTC
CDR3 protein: CASSPGLTSSGANVLTF

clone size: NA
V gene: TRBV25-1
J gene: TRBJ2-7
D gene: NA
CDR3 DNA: TGTGCCAGCAGGGGACACCACGAGCAGTACTTC
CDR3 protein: CASRGHHEQYF

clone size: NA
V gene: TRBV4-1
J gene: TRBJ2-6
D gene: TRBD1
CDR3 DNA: TGCGCCAGCAGCCAGCAAGGACAGGGAAGTCCTACTGGGGCCAACGTCCTGACTTTC
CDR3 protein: CASSQQGQGSPTGANVLTF

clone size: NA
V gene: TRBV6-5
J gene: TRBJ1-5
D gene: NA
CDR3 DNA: TGTGCCAGCAGCCCGAGGTATGGCAATCAGCCCCAGCATTTT
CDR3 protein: CASSPRYGNQPQHF

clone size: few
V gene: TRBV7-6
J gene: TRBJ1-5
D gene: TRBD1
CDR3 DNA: TGTGCCAGCAGTACAGGGGTGAATCAGCCCCAGCATTTT
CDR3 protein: CASSTGVNQPQHF

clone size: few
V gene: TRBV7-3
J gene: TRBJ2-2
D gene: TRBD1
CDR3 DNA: TGTGCCAGCAGCTCGGACAGGGCGACCGGGGAGCTGTTTTTT
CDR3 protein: CASSSDRATGELFF

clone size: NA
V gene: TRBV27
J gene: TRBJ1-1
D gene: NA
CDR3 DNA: TGTGCCAGCAGTTCCCGGGGGGGCACTGAAGCTTTCTTT
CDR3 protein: CASSSRGGTEAFF

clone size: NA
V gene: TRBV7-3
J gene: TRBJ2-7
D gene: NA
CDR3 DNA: TGTGCCAGCAGCTTAGGGGGGTCCAACTACGAGCAGTACTTC
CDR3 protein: CASSLGGSNYEQYF

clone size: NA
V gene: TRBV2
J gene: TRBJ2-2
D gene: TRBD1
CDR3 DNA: TGTGCCAGCAGTGGACAGGGGGCGAACACCGGGGAGCTGTTTTTT
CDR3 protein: CASSGQGANTGELFF

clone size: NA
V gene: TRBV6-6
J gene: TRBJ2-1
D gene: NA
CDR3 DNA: TGTGCCAGCACTCCGAGGCACAATGAGCAGTTCTTC
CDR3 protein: CASTPRHNEQFF

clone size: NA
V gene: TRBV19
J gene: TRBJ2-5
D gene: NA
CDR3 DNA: TGTGCTACAAATAGCGGTACAGAGACCCAGTACTTC
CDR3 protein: CATNSGTETQYF

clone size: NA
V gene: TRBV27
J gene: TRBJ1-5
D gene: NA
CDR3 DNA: TGTGCCAGCAGATTATTAGCTTTCGGGGATCAGCCCCAGCATTTT
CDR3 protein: CASRLLAFGDQPQHF

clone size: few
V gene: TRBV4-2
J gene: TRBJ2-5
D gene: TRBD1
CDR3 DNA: TGTGCCAGCAGCAAGAGACAGGGGCAAGGAGAGACCCAGTACTTC
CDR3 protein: CASSKRQGQGETQYF

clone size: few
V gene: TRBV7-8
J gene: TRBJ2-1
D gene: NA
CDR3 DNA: TGTGCCAGCAGCTTACAGGCAGGGGAGACCAATGAGCAGTTCTTC
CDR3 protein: CASSLQAGETNEQFF

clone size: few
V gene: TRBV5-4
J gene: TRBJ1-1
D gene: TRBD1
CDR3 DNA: TGTGCCAGCAGCTTGCAGGGACAGAGGACTGAAGCTTTCTTT
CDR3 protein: CASSLQGQRTEAFF

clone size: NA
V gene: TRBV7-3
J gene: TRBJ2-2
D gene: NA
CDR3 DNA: TGTGCCAGCAGCCAACAGGGTAATGCCGGGGAGCTGTTTTTT
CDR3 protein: CASSQQGNAGELFF

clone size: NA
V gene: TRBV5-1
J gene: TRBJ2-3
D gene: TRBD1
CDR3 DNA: TGCGCCAGCAGCAGATTGACAGGGGGATCTTCCACAGATACGCAGTATTTT
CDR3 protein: CASSRLTGGSSTDTQYF

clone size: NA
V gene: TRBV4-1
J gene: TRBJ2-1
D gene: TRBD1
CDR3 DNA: TGCGCCAGCAGCCAACGCTTTGGGACAGCCCCTTACAATGAGCAGTTCTTC
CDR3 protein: CASSQRFGTAPYNEQFF

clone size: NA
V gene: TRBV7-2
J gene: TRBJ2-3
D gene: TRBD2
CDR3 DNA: TGTGCCAGCAGCTTTGGGGGGGATGGGGATACGCAGTATTTT
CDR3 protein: CASSFGGDGDTQYF

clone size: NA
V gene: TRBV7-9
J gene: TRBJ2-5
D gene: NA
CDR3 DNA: TGTGCCAGCAGCCCCGTTGAGACCCAGTACTTC
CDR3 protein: CASSPVETQYF

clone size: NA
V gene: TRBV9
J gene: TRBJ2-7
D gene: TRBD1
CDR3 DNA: TGTGCCAGCAGCGAGGCCGGGACAGGGACCTACGAGCAGTACTTC
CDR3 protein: CASSEAGTGTYEQYF

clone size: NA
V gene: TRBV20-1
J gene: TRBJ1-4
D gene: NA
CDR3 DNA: TGCAGTGCCCAGGATGAAAAACTGTTTTTT
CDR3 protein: CSAQDEKLFF

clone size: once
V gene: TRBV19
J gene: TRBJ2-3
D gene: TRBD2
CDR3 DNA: TGTGCCAGTACCCCCATGGGAGGGAGCCACACAGATACGCAGTATTTT
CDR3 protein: CASTPMGGSHTDTQYF

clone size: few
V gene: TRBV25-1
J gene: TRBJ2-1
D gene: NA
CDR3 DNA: TGTGCCAGCAGTTCACAAGGGGCTACGCATCCGCCCGATGAGCAGTTCTTC
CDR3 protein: CASSSQGATHPPDEQFF

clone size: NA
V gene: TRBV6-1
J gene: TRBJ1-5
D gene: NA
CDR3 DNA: TGTGCCAGCAGTGGAGGCAGGGGCAATCAGCCCCAGCATTTT
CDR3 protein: CASSGGRGNQPQHF